This T cell receptor (beta chain) is from a study of spatial heterogeneity in lung cancer. Germline lookup yields CDR1 DFQATT and CDR2 SNEGSKA (reference sequence). V lost 3 bases and J lost 3; bases outside the gene matches: 14. This CDR3 has 17 amino acids. This clonotype was recorded many times. Each CDR3 protein is one row after TCRdb ran MiXCR on the 5' RACE reads. In the table there are around 66,000 distinct CDR3 sequences, under 7.5% of which are singletons. As to time point: sample taken at primary tumor resection. The V and J genes are TRBV20-1 and TRBJ2-3; TRBD2 aligns across 8 bases. The source is a female donor with early-stage non-small cell lung cancer. The sample in question was PBMCs, obtained at surgery. Here the CDR3 reads CSASVAGNTPGTDTQYF. In DNA form, the CDR3 reads TGCAGTGCTAGTGTAGCGGGAAACACCCCAGGGACAGATACGCAGTATTTT.